The sequence of this T cell receptor (beta chain) was determined in a study of blood T cell repertoires in COVID-19. Study details: Samples taken during acute and convalescent COVID-19 were collected in the United States, Italy and Spain. Nucleic acid was either cDNA or gDNA, and it came from T cells, B-cell-depleted T cells, or PBMCs.

This CDR3 is built from 15 residues. Per germline, CDR1 KGHDR and CDR2 SFDVKD. Trimming took 3 bases from V and 4 from J; bases not matched to a gene: 6. Original handling: From reference gene primer amplification, estimates of nucleated cell counts were derived. The protocol was immunoSEQ multiplex PCR, while the TCRdb copy is restricted to in-frame clones and leaves out a portion. Clone size and the V and J calls come from that table; the DNA yielded D and trimming. The data show some 150,000 clones, with 70% to 90% seen just once and 1.5% held by the top ten. Material for sequencing was peripheral blood. The chain couples TRBV24-1 to TRBJ1-2; 8 bases match TRBD1. The TCR sequence derives from a woman aged 55-70 years with acute or convalescent COVID-19. Written as DNA, the CDR3 is TGTGCCACCAGTGATCCCGACAGGGGTTTCTATGGCTACACCTTC. This encodes CATSDPDRGFYGYTF.